This T cell receptor beta chain emerged from a study of T cells and copy number aberrations in small-cell lung cancer (dated by TCRdb to 2020 to 2022). Study-wide context: Whole-exome sequencing of the same tumor regions was paired with TCR repertoire sequencing so that T cell metrics could be related to mutations and copy number aberrations. Tumor TCR data were available for more than 16 patients, and TCR data from both tumor and normal tissue were available for 14 patients.

The research as a whole found: Because surgical resection is uncommon in small-cell lung cancer, the study was limited by a small sample size, and the findings need validation. Compared with adjacent lung tissue, tumors showed lower T-cell density, richness and clonality, although the density difference was not significant. All specimens were formalin-fixed paraffin-embedded tissue, which is known to introduce sequencing artifacts.

The V and J ends are trimmed by 8 bases and 0 bases, leaving 4 bases between them. The CDR3 contains 11 residues, cysteine and phenylalanine counted. Here the CDR3 DNA is all that survives: 33 bases in frame from base 1. CDR1 and CDR2, looked up from the germline V gene (reference sequence), are LNHDA and SQIVND. A remark on this clone: Its antigen remains unidentified. It has no much larger one-base neighbor in the sample; base qualities were not kept.

Donors were patients with limited-stage small-cell lung cancer who underwent surgical resection in Hangzhou, China, between about 2008 and 2021. All donors were treated with upfront surgery without preoperative chemotherapy or radiotherapy, and immunotherapy was not given to any donor before or after surgery. Each of the roughly 19 patients in the sequenced cohort was a smoker or a heavy second-hand smoker. Adjacent normal lung tissue was taken at least 2 cm away from the tumor margin, and two pathologists confirmed morphologically that the tissue was free of malignant cells. To characterize T cell repertoire heterogeneity, the study applied multi-region TCR-beta sequencing to resected limited-stage small-cell lung cancers and to tumor-adjacent lung tissue. The AllPrep DNA/RNA FFPE Kit (Qiagen) was used to extract genomic DNA from FFPE tissue. TCR-beta CDR3 regions were amplified from genomic DNA with the immunoSEQ hsTCRB Kit using multiplexed V- and J-gene primers. Unique DNA barcodes were added in a second PCR, and the samples were pooled together with one negative control and one positive control. An Illumina MiSeq running a 150-cycle paired-end protocol was used to sequence the pooled TCR-beta libraries. The paper's processing steps were these. Adaptive Biotechnologies processed the raw sequencing data into a report containing normalized, annotated TCR-beta repertoires. To compute T-cell density, TCR-beta templates were normalized to usable DNA, with usable DNA estimated through amplification of housekeeping genes. Clonality was defined as 1 minus Pielou's evenness, while richness was a count of unique rearrangements. Entries here come from immuneACCESS through TCRdb and include only in-frame sequences with V and J called. Some clones fail to appear in such tables; in the studies checked, an unresolved V gene covers under half of the shortfall, and the cause of the remainder is unknown. That table gives V, J and clone size, and the DNA gave D and trimming. The sample includes some 2,200 clones, with 82% observed a single time. Of the sample, more than 4% is held by the ten largest clones.

The sequence joins TRBV19 to TRBJ1-1; too little of a D gene remains to name it. The sequenced material came from normal tissue next to the tumor. The clonotype was recovered from a man between 50 and 59 years old with small cell lung cancer. The CDR3 in this case is CASLMNTEAFF. The nucleotide sequence reads TGTGCCAGTCTTATGAACACTGAAGCTTTCTTT.